This record concerns one T cell receptor beta chain sequence. Its matching antigen is unknown. These data are taken from a study of shared clonotypes between healthy human individuals. Points from the study as a whole: The generation probabilities recorded for non-shared clonotypes fell below those of clonotypes shared by all four donors.

The study enrolled healthy HIV-negative adults without recent acute infections or vaccinations as donors. Nashville, Tennessee was home to all donors, each a Caucasian adult. CD8 memory pooled CD45RO+ cells and CCR7-negative CD45RA+ TemRA cells. The CDR3 length is 18 residues. The V end was cut by 3 bases, the J end by 0 bases, with 20 bases between. The germline V gene encodes CDR1 KGHSH and CDR2 LQKENI. Measured with immunoSEQ multiplex PCR; TCRdb has only the in-frame clones, and not every one. The profile shows roughly 720,000 clones, roughly 91% of them singletons. This TCR was recovered from a man aged 18 to 30 in good health. Some clones in this sample may be carry-over from other donors' samples. V gene TRBV18 combines with J gene TRBJ1-1; no clear D. The sample taken for sequencing was memory CD8+ T cells from PBMCs. Specified subset: CD45RO+ cells pooled with CCR7-negative TemRA cells. The CDR3 sequence is CASSPKKGSGDMNTEAFF. The CDR3 region has the DNA TGTGCCAGCTCACCGAAGAAAGGGTCAGGCGACATGAACACTGAAGCTTTCTTT.